These 7 T cell receptor beta chains originate from one sample sequenced in a study of radiotherapy plus CTLA-4 blockade in lung cancer. Clones were sequenced by immunoSEQ multiplex PCR, and TCRdb holds only the in-frame ones, with some missing. The sample yields 55,000 to 75,000 clones, 60% to 80% seen once. The sample here was peripheral blood, taken from a patient treated with radiotherapy plus ipilimumab. The receptors stem from a human donor with non-small cell lung cancer whose response to radiotherapy plus ipilimumab could not be evaluated. Some clones in this sample may be carry-over from other donors' samples.

The chain recombines TRBV5-1 with TRBJ2-5; D remains ambiguous. V lost 0 bases and J 2 bases, leaving 8 bases between the germline ends. This CDR3 spans 14 amino acids. Germline CDR1 and CDR2: SGHRS and YFSETQ. CDR3 DNA: TGCGCCAGCAGCTTGGCGAAACTTCAAGAGACCCAGTACTTC. It translates to CASSLAKLQETQYF.

The J gene is TRBJ1-2, the V gene TRBV9; D may be TRBD1 (5 bases). V was pared by 2 bases and J by 3 bases, with 14 bases between. Germline V gives CDR1 SGDLS, CDR2 YYNGEE. The CDR3 contains 15 residues. The CDR3 is CASSVTRQSDYGYTF. The DNA of the CDR3 is TGTGCCAGCAGCGTGACGAGACAGAGCGACTATGGCTACACCTTC. Together with reference TRBV9 and TRBJ1-2, the CDR3 gives the full variable domain: DSGVTQTPKHLITATGQRVTLRCSPRSGDLSVYWYQQSLDQGLQFLIQYYNGEERAKGNILERFSAQQFPDLHSELNLSSLELGDSALYFCASSVTRQSDYGYTFGSGTRLTVV.

This clone has only one observation. The chain is built from TRBV4-1 and TRBJ1-6; TRBD1 matches at 7 bases. V lost 0 bases and J lost 6; bases outside the gene matches: 5. The CDR3 consists of 16 residues. Looked up from germline, CDR1 is MGHRA and CDR2 is YSYEKL. The chain's CDR3 is CASSQEEGASNSPLHF. CDR3 nucleotide sequence: TGCGCCAGCAGCCAAGAGGAGGGGGCTTCTAATTCACCCCTCCACTTT.

J is TRBJ2-3 and V is TRBV5-1; 14 positions agree with TRBD2. CDR3 size: 17 residues. CDR1 and CDR2 (germline): SGHRS, YFSETQ. Losses at the gene ends were 5 bases for V and 0 bases for J; bases not matched to a gene: 5. As DNA, the CDR3 is TGCGCCAGCAGTCGAGGACTAGCGGGGGGCAGCACAGATACGCAGTATTTT. Translated: CASSRGLAGGSTDTQYF.

This chain joins TRBV2 and TRBJ1-2, with 12 bases identical to TRBD1. V was pared by 3 bases and J by 8 bases, with 4 bases of the junction left unmatched. Germline loops: CDR1 SNHLY, CDR2 FYNNEI. This CDR3 comprises 14 residues. CDR3 in DNA: TGTGCCAGCAGTGATCCCGGGACAGGGGGCGGCTACACCTTC. Its protein product is CASSDPGTGGGYTF.

V and J are TRBV6-4 and TRBJ2-3, with 7 bases lining up with TRBD1. J gave up 5 bases and V 5 bases, and 7 bases lay outside the gene matches. CDR3 length: 14 residues. Germline CDR1 is MRHNA and CDR2 is SNTAGT. The CDR3 coding sequence is TGTGCCAGCAGTCAACAGGGGCGTGGAGATACGCAGTATTTT. This encodes CASSQQGRGDTQYF.

This clone was seen a few times. The chain carries TRBV20-1 and TRBJ1-1; no clear D gene. Trimming cost V 4 bases and J 4 bases, with 4 bases left between them. Germline V CDR1 and CDR2: DFQATT, SNEGSKA (reference sequence). There are 10 residues in the CDR3. The CDR3 sequence: CSAIGTEAFF. The CDR3 DNA follows: TGCAGTGCTATCGGCACTGAAGCTTTCTTT.